The 15 T cell receptor beta chains below all came from one sample that was sequenced in a study of technical replicates of blood from several donors. Profiling relied on immunoSEQ multiplex PCR, and the TCRdb table lists in-frame clones only, not all of them. The sample lists approximately 80,000 clones, 98% occurring once. Sequenced input: T cells isolated from PBMCs. Every receptor here comes from a human donor in good health.

The chain uses TRBV5-4 and TRBJ2-1; TRBD1 is a possible D gene (5 bases). The CDR3 is made up of 11 amino acids. Germline loops: CDR1 SGHNT, CDR2 YYREEE (reference sequence). Trimming stripped 3 bases from V and 12 bases from J, with 10 bases between. The CDR3 DNA sequence: TGTGCCAGCAGCTGGGGCGATGGGCAGTTCTTC. This gives the protein CASSWGDGQFF.

The rearrangement links TRBV7-3 to TRBJ2-2; no definite D call. Germline V CDR1 and CDR2: SGHTA, FQGTGA. V was cut by 3 bases and J by 3 bases, with 2 bases left in between. The CDR3 runs to 12 residues. The chain's CDR3 is CASSFDTGELFF. CDR3 bases: TGTGCCAGCAGCTTCGACACCGGGGAGCTGTTTTTT.

The chain links TRBV4-1 to TRBJ1-4, with D maybe TRBD1 (6 bases). This CDR3 has 19 amino acids. Per the germline V gene, CDR1 is MGHRA and CDR2 is YSYEKL. V lost 1 base, J lost 10 bases, and 28 bases lay in between. The CDR3 DNA is TGCGCCAGCAGCCAAGGAATCTCCACCGACCGGGACGTCAGGGGAAAACTGTTTTTT. Its protein is CASSQGISTDRDVRGKLFF.

This chain uses TRBV21-1 with TRBJ2-3; TRBD2 reflects the table's D call only, with no check against the DNA. TRBV21-1 has pseudogene status. The CDR3 runs to 15 residues. CDR3 coding DNA: TGTGCCAGCAGCAGGTTCAGACTTAGCACAGATACGCAGTATTTT. This encodes CASSRFRLSTDTQYF.

The CDR3: CASSLLGTGSEKLFF. As DNA, the CDR3 is TGCGCCAGCAGCCTGCTAGGGACAGGGAGTGAAAAACTGTTTTTT. The rearrangement uses TRBV5-1 and TRBJ1-4, with 9 bases fitting TRBD1. V gave up 4 bases and J gave up 7 bases; unmatched junction bases: 8. The CDR3 is 15 amino acids. The germline V gene encodes CDR1 SGHRS and CDR2 YFSETQ.

A single count supports this clone. The V gene is TRBV2, the J gene TRBJ1-2; no firm D call. There are 12 residues in the CDR3. V dropped 6 bases and J dropped 5 bases, with 10 bases sitting between them. Germline V gene lookup returns CDR1 SNHLY and CDR2 FYNNEI. CDR3 in DNA: TGTGCCAGCAGGGCGAGGGCATATGGCTACACCTTC. Amino acid sequence: CASRARAYGYTF.

The chain joins TRBV11-3 to TRBJ2-1, with D unclear. This CDR3 contains 14 residues. Germline CDR1 and CDR2: SGHNT and YENEEA. Trimming took 1 base from V and 4 from J, leaving 8 bases between them. The DNA of the CDR3 is TGTGCCAGCAGCTTAGGTGCCAGTTACAATGAGCAGTTCTTC. Protein: CASSLGASYNEQFF.

V usage is TRBV5-1 and J usage is TRBJ2-3; 13 bases line up with TRBD2. The ends lost 6 bases at V and 7 bases at J; junction bases unmatched: 11. CDR3 length: 16 residues. Germline V gene data show CDR1 as SGHRS and CDR2 as YFSETQ. The CDR3 sequence is CASTQMTSGGMNTQYF. The CDR3 region has the DNA TGCGCCAGCACCCAGATGACTAGCGGGGGGATGAATACGCAGTATTTT.

The rearrangement uses TRBV19 and TRBJ1-2; 7 bases map to TRBD1. The V and J ends lost 6 bases and 6 bases, in that order; junction bases with no gene match: 10. This CDR3 comprises 14 residues. Germline V CDR1 and CDR2: LNHDA, SQIVND (reference sequence). The CDR3 protein is CASRPYRDSDGYTF. CDR3 coding DNA: TGTGCCAGTAGACCATACCGGGACAGCGATGGCTACACCTTC.

The chain uses TRBV7-9 and TRBJ2-1; TRBD2 matches at 8 bases. This CDR3 comprises 15 residues. Losses at the gene ends were 5 bases for V and 5 bases for J; bases not matched to a gene: 8. Per the germline V gene, CDR1 is SEHNR and CDR2 is FQNEAQ (reference sequence). For the CDR3, the DNA is TGTGCCAGCAGCCTAAGGTCAGCGGGGGACAATGAGCAGTTCTTC. Its translation is CASSLRSAGDNEQFF.

The rearrangement joins TRBV5-4 to TRBJ1-2; D remains ambiguous. The CDR3 spans 11 residues. Germline-derived CDR1 and CDR2 are SGHNT and YYREEE (reference sequence). Between the trimmed V and J ends, which lost 2 bases and 4 bases, there was a span of 3 bases. This CDR3 is CASSFGYGYTF. CDR3 in DNA: TGTGCCAGCAGCTTCGGCTATGGCTACACCTTC. Combining the CDR3 with reference TRBV5-4 and TRBJ1-2 gives the whole variable domain ETGVTQSPTHLIKTRGQQVTLRCSSQSGHNTVSWYQQALGQGPQFIFQYYREEENGRGNFPPRFSGLQFPNYSSELNVNALELDDSALYLCASSFGYGYTFGSGTRLTVV.

The chain is built from TRBV11-1 and TRBJ1-2; 8 bases line up with TRBD1. In germline, CDR1 is SGHAT, CDR2 FQDESV (reference sequence). V shed 4 bases and J 3 bases; nucleotides not matched to a gene: 4. There are 14 residues in the CDR3. The CDR3 DNA reads as TGTGCCAGCAGCTCCAGGGGGCGAGACTATGGCTACACCTTC. Its translation: CASSSRGRDYGYTF. Combining the CDR3 with reference TRBV11-1 and TRBJ1-2 gives the whole variable domain EAEVAQSPRYKITEKSQAVAFWCDPISGHATLYWYRQILGQGPELLVQFQDESVVDDSQLPKDRFSAERLKGVDSTLKIQPAELGDSAMYLCASSSRGRDYGYTFGSGTRLTVV.

The chain carries TRBV7-3 and TRBJ2-5; D unclear. The CDR3 extends over 13 amino acids. CDR1 and CDR2 (germline): SGHTA, FQGTGA. V was pared by 4 bases and J by 0 bases, with 6 bases between. The CDR3 nucleotides read TGTGCCAGCAGCTCCGGGTACCAAGAGACCCAGTACTTC. As protein: CASSSGYQETQYF.

CDR3 loop: CAWSATGGGFF. The CDR3 DNA follows: TGTGCCTGGAGTGCGACAGGGGGGGGTTTCTTC. The rearrangement uses TRBV30 and TRBJ2-1, with TRBD1 matching over 9 bases. This CDR3 has 11 amino acids. J gave up 16 bases and V 1 base, and 5 bases lay outside the gene matches. Germline CDR1 is GTSNPN and CDR2 is SVGIG (reference sequence).

The chain employs TRBV28 and TRBJ2-1; 7 nucleotides match TRBD1. V was clipped by 5 bases and J by 9 bases; unmatched bases: 7. Germline CDR1 reads MDHEN; CDR2 reads SYDVKM. This CDR3 comprises 13 residues. The CDR3 loop reads CASSKGDRPEQFF. CDR3 sequence (DNA): TGTGCCAGCAGTAAAGGGGACAGACCTGAGCAGTTCTTC.